This passage covers 23 T cell receptor beta chains from one sample sequenced in a study of T cells in tumors after PD-1 blockade. Profiled with immunoSEQ multiplex PCR; TCRdb holds only in-frame clones, not every one. Of approximately 59,000 clones detected, about 82% appear once; the ten largest clones hold 13%. Sequenced here: PBMCs, sampled before anti-PD-1 treatment. The receptors here all came from a human donor with basal cell carcinoma.

V and J are TRBV7-8 and TRBJ2-2; 9 bases line up with TRBD2. The junction had 12 bases not matched to a gene; V was cut back by 2 bases and J by 2 bases. There are 19 residues in the CDR3. The germline V gene encodes CDR1 SGHVS and CDR2 FQNEAQ. The CDR3, as DNA: TGTGCCAGCAGCTTATACTTTCGGCGGGGGGGCCCTAACACCGGGGAGCTGTTTTTT. As protein: CASSLYFRRGGPNTGELFF. Supplemented by reference TRBV7-8 and TRBJ2-2, the full variable domain reads GAGVSQSPRYKVAKRGQDVALRCDPISGHVSLFWYQQALGQGPEFLTYFQNEAQLDKSGLPSDRFFAERPEGSVSTLKIQRTQQEDSAVYLCASSLYFRRGGPNTGELFFGEGSRLTVL.

J is TRBJ2-7 and V is TRBV6-6, with 10 bases matching TRBD1. V was pared by 8 bases and J by 1 base, with 8 bases of the junction left unmatched. This CDR3 comprises 15 residues. Germline V CDR1 and CDR2: MNHNY, SVGAGI (reference sequence). Here the CDR3 reads CASSIGDRGSYEQYF. For the CDR3, the DNA is TGTGCCAGCTCTATCGGGGACAGGGGTTCCTACGAGCAGTACTTC.

The chain uses TRBV30 and TRBJ2-1, with 8 bases lining up with TRBD2. V was clipped by 2 bases and J by 4 bases; unmatched bases: 10. Germline-derived CDR1 and CDR2 are GTSNPN and SVGIG (reference sequence). The CDR3 is 16 amino acids. DNA of the CDR3: TGTGCCTGGAGTCTTGCACGGGGGGGCAGATACAATGAGCAGTTCTTC. This gives the protein CAWSLARGGRYNEQFF.

The chain joins TRBV7-9 to TRBJ2-5, with TRBD1 as a possible D gene (6 bases). CDR3 length equals 12 residues. CDR1 SEHNR and CDR2 FQNEAQ come from the germline V gene (reference sequence). Trimming took 8 bases from V and 6 from J, leaving 13 bases between them. CDR3 residues: CASEGVWKTQYF. CDR3 DNA: TGTGCCAGCGAGGGGGTTTGGAAGACCCAGTACTTC. Full variable domain (outside the CDR3, taken from reference TRBV7-9 and TRBJ2-5): DTGVSQNPRHKITKRGQNVTFRCDPISEHNRLYWYRQTLGQGPEFLTYFQNEAQLEKSRLLSDRFSAERPKGSFSTLEIQRTEQGDSAMYLCASEGVWKTQYFGPGTRLLVL.

The V call is TRBV10-2, the J call TRBJ1-1, with D tentatively TRBD1 (6 bases). The V and J ends lost 6 bases and 4 bases respectively, with 12 bases between them. Per germline, CDR1 WSHSY and CDR2 SAAADI. The CDR3 runs 13 residues. The DNA of the CDR3 is TGCGCCAGCAGGGAGGGACATTTCACTGAAGCTTTCTTT. It encodes CASREGHFTEAFF.

This clone appeared a single time. V is TRBV4-1 and J is TRBJ1-3; 7 positions agree with TRBD1. In germline, CDR1 is MGHRA, CDR2 YSYEKL. The CDR3 consists of 20 residues. The junction had 18 bases not matched to a gene; V was cut back by 4 bases and J by 0 bases. The CDR3 DNA follows: TGCGCCAGCAGCCCGGTGCGGGACAGTCTCGGAAGGGGCTCTGGAAACACCATATATTTT. Protein: CASSPVRDSLGRGSGNTIYF.

J is TRBJ2-1 and V is TRBV7-9, with 11 bases that match TRBD2. With 8 bases clipped from V and 5 bases from J, the junction kept 5 bases outside the gene matches. The germline V gene encodes CDR1 SEHNR and CDR2 FQNEAQ (reference sequence). The CDR3 length is 14 residues. CDR3 DNA: TGTGCCAGCGGTAGCGGGGGGGCCCACAATGAGCAGTTCTTC. As protein: CASGSGGAHNEQFF.

The chain links TRBV2 to TRBJ1-2, with TRBD1 matching 10 bases. Losses at the gene ends were 7 bases for V and 8 bases for J; bases not matched to a gene: 10. Germline-derived CDR1 and CDR2 are SNHLY and FYNNEI. This CDR3 spans 14 amino acids. CDR3 DNA sequence: TGTGCCAGCATCGATGGACAGGGGGTAAGAGGCTACACCTTC. This encodes CASIDGQGVRGYTF.

This chain uses TRBV3-1 (or the pseudogene TRBV3-2) with TRBJ1-2, with TRBD1 matching over 9 bases. Losses at the gene ends were 0 bases for V and 5 bases for J; bases not matched to a gene: 7. CDR1 is LGHDT and CDR2 is YNNKEL in the germline V gene (reference sequence). The CDR3 length is 16 residues. The CDR3 nucleotides read TGTGCCAGCAGCCAAGATCGAACAGGGGGCGGTTATGGCTACACCTTC. Amino acid sequence: CASSQDRTGGGYGYTF.

In this sample, this clone turned up once. The chain has TRBV3-1 (or the pseudogene TRBV3-2) and TRBJ1-1; TRBD1 matches 8 bases. The CDR3 sequence is 14 residues long. J gave up 6 bases and V 1 base, and 4 bases lay outside the gene matches. Germline V CDR1 and CDR2: LGHDT, YNNKEL (reference sequence). CDR3 in amino acids: CASSQGTGWAEAFF. For the CDR3, the DNA is TGTGCCAGCAGCCAAGGGACAGGGTGGGCTGAAGCTTTCTTT.

The V call is TRBV30, the J call TRBJ2-3; TRBD2 matches at 8 bases. Losses at the gene ends were 3 bases for V and 5 bases for J; bases not matched to a gene: 4. Germline V gives CDR1 GTSNPN, CDR2 SVGIG (reference sequence). The CDR3 length is 13 residues. The chain's CDR3 is CAWSGGAEDTQYF. The CDR3, as DNA: TGTGCCTGGAGCGGGGGGGCCGAAGATACGCAGTATTTT. The full variable domain, in which reference TRBV30 and TRBJ2-3 provide the parts outside the CDR3, is SQTIHQWPATLVQPVGSPLSLECTVEGTSNPNLYWYRQAAGRGLQLLFYSVGIGQISSEVPQNLSASRPQDRQFILSSKKLLLSDSGFYLCAWSGGAEDTQYFGPGTRLTVL.

The chain carries TRBV7-2 and TRBJ2-3, with TRBD1 as a possible D gene (7 bases). The length of the CDR3 is 16 residues. The V gene's germline CDR1 is SGHTA and CDR2 FQGNSA. The germline V and J ends were trimmed by 5 bases and 3 bases, with 18 bases remaining between them. The CDR3 here is CASSGGGGLITDTQYF. Here the CDR3 DNA reads TGTGCCAGCAGCGGAGGGGGCGGTTTAATTACAGATACGCAGTATTTT.

This rearrangement joins TRBV7-6 to TRBJ2-2, with D hard to call. Germline V gives CDR1 SGHVS, CDR2 FNYEAQ. Trimming stripped 3 bases from V and 1 base from J, with 12 bases between. This CDR3 has 16 amino acids. CDR3 loop: CASSFSLALNTGELFF. The CDR3 bases are TGTGCCAGCAGCTTCTCTCTCGCTCTGAACACCGGGGAGCTGTTTTTT.

This chain uses TRBV7-2 with TRBJ1-3; the D is unclear. The germline V gene encodes CDR1 SGHTA and CDR2 FQGNSA. V was clipped by 5 bases and J by 0 bases, with 23 bases between them. CDR3 length: 19 residues. The CDR3 bases are TGTGCCAGCAGCCACTTAAGGTTGGGAAGTGGTCCCTCTGGAAACACCATATATTTT. This translates into CASSHLRLGSGPSGNTIYF.

The chain recombines TRBV4-1 with TRBJ2-3; D remains ambiguous. Germline CDR1 and CDR2: MGHRA and YSYEKL. The CDR3 contains 17 residues. V was cut by 0 bases and J by 6 bases, with 19 bases left in between. CDR3 residues: CASSQDRASQLADTQYF. CDR3 bases: TGCGCCAGCAGCCAAGATCGGGCGAGTCAACTGGCGGATACGCAGTATTTT.

V is TRBV5-1 and J is TRBJ1-2; D remains ambiguous. Germline CDR1 is SGHRS and CDR2 is YFSETQ. The V and J ends lost 0 bases and 4 bases respectively, with 7 bases between them. The CDR3 contains 13 residues. The CDR3 protein is CASSLEMGYGYTF. The DNA of the CDR3 is TGCGCCAGCAGCTTGGAAATGGGCTATGGCTACACCTTC. Using reference TRBV5-1 and TRBJ1-2 for the parts outside the CDR3, the full variable domain is KAGVTQTPRYLIKTRGQQVTLSCSPISGHRSVSWYQQTPGQGLQFLFEYFSETQRNKGNFPGRFSGRQFSNSRSEMNVSTLELGDSALYLCASSLEMGYGYTFGSGTRLTVV.

The V gene is TRBV12-5, the J gene TRBJ2-1, with D perhaps TRBD1 (6 bases). V lost 6 bases and J 8 bases, leaving 14 bases between the germline ends. Germline V gene lookup returns CDR1 LGHNT and CDR2 FRNRAP. This CDR3 is built from 13 residues. CDR3 bases: TGTGCTAGTGGGGGGGCTATGTGGCATGAGCAGTTCTTC. The encoded protein is CASGGAMWHEQFF.

V and J are TRBV19 and TRBJ1-3; D is ambiguous. Trimming cost V 2 bases and J 1 base, with 9 bases left between them. CDR3 length: 15 residues. Germline loops: CDR1 LNHDA, CDR2 SQIVND (reference sequence). CDR3 sequence (DNA): TGTGCCAGTAGTATATTTGATAAATCTGGAAACACCATATATTTT. Protein product: CASSIFDKSGNTIYF.

The chain couples TRBV3-1 (or the pseudogene TRBV3-2) to TRBJ1-4; D remains unclear. CDR3 length equals 18 residues. CDR1 and CDR2 (germline): LGHDT, YNNKEL (reference sequence). Trimming pared 4 bases from V and 0 bases from J, leaving 18 bases between. CDR3 nucleotide sequence: TGTGCCAGCAGCCGAGGGCCGGGTAATCAAGCAACTAATGAAAAACTGTTTTTT. Translated: CASSRGPGNQATNEKLFF.

The rearrangement links TRBV5-5 to TRBJ1-1, with 8 positions matching TRBD1. The CDR3 length is 17 residues. Germline loops: CDR1 SGHKS, CDR2 YYEKEE (reference sequence). Unmatched junction bases numbered 15, after V lost 6 bases and J lost 2 bases. The CDR3 DNA is TGTGCCAGCACCAGGTCCGGGACAGGAGGCGCTAACACTGAAGCTTTCTTT. It yields the protein CASTRSGTGGANTEAFF.

V gene TRBV6-2 or TRBV6-3 combines with J gene TRBJ1-2, with D unclear. Between the trimmed V and J ends, which lost 2 bases and 5 bases, there was a span of 6 bases. Germline V gene lookup returns CDR1 MNHEY and CDR2 SVGEGT. CDR3 length equals 12 residues. CDR3 in DNA: TGTGCCAGCAGTTACGGCGGTTATGGCTACACCTTC. This sequence encodes CASSYGGYGYTF.

V usage is TRBV30 and J usage is TRBJ1-1; 8 nucleotides align to TRBD1. Germline V lookup: CDR1 GTSNPN, CDR2 SVGIG (reference sequence). CDR3 length: 13 residues. J was trimmed by 4 bases and V by 3 bases; bases with no gene match: 4. CDR3 sequence (DNA): TGTGCCTGGAGCAAAACAGGGGGCACTGAAGCTTTCTTT. It specifies CAWSKTGGTEAFF.

The V gene is TRBV6-1, the J gene TRBJ1-6; TRBD1 is a possible D gene (6 bases). The CDR3 consists of 13 residues. V was clipped by 3 bases and J by 7 bases, with 7 bases between them. Germline CDR1 and CDR2: MNHNS and SASEGT. The CDR3 sequence: CASSEGGNSPLHF. Written as DNA, the CDR3 is TGTGCCAGCAGTGAGGGGGGCAATTCACCCCTCCACTTT.